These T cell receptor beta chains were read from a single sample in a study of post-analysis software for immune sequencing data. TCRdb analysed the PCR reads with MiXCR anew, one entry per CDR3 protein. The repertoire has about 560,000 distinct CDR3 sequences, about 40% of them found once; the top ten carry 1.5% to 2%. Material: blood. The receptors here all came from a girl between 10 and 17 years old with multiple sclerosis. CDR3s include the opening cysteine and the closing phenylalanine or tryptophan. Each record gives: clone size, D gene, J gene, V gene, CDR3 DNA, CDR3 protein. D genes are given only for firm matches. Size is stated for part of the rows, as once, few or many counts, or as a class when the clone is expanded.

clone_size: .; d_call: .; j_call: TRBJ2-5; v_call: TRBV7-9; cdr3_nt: TGTGCCAGCAGCTTTGAACAGGGGACCCAGTACTTC; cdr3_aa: CASSFEQGTQYF
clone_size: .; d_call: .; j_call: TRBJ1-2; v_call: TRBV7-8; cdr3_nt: TGTGCCAGCAGCTCCCTGACAGACGGCTACACCTTC; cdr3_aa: CASSSLTDGYTF
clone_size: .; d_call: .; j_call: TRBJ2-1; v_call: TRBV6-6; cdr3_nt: TGTGCCAGCAGCGACTCCTCAGAGCAGTTCTTC; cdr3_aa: CASSDSSEQFF
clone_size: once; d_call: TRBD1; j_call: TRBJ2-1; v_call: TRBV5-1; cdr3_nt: TGCGCCAGCAGGGGTCAGGGGGCGGGGGAGCAGTTCTTC; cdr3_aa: CASRGQGAGEQFF
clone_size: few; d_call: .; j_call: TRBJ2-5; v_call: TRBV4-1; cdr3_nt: TGCGCCAGCAGCCAAGCTCAGACGCGTGAAGAGACCCAGTACTTC; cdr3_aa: CASSQAQTREETQYF
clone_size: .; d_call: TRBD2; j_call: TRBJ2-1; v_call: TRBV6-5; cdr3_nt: TGTGCCGGCAGTTACCGTGGGCTAGCGGCTTACAATGAGCAGTTCTTC; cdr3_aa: CAGSYRGLAAYNEQFF
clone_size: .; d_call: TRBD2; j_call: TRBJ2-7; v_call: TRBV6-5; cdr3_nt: TGTGCCAGCACCAGACTACTAGCGGGGGGAGTCTACGAGCAGTACTTC; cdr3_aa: CASTRLLAGGVYEQYF
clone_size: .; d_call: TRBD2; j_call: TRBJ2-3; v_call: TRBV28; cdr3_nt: TGTGCCAGCAGTTTATTACTAGCGGGACGGAGGATGACAGATACGCAGTATTTT; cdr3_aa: CASSLLLAGRRMTDTQYF
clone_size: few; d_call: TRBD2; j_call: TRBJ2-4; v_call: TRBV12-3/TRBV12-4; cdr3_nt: TGTGCCAGCAGTGCCCGTCCTATTGCGGGACTAGCGGAGGAGCAGTACTTC; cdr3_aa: CASSARPIAGLAEEQYF
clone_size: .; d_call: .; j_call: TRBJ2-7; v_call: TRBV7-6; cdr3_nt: TGTGCCAGCAAGGGGCGCGAGTACTTC; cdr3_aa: CASKGREYF
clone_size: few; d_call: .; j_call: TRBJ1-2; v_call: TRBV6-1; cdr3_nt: TGTGCCAGCAGTGAATGGTGGCAGGGACAAGGCTACACCTTC; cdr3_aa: CASSEWWQGQGYTF
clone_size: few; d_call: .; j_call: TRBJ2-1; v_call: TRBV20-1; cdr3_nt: TGCAGTGCTTTTCACCACTCCTACAATGAGCAGTTCTTC; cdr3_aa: CSAFHHSYNEQFF
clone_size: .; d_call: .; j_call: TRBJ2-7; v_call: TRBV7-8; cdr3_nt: TGTGCCAGCAGCTTTAAACGTTGGGATCGAGGCTCCTACGAGCAGTACTTC; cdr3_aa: CASSFKRWDRGSYEQYF
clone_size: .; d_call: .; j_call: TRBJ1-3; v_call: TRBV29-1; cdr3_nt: TGCAGCGTTGAAGATGGATCGGCAGGCGGAAACACCATATATTTT; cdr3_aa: CSVEDGSAGGNTIYF
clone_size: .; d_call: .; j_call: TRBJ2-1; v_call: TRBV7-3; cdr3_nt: TGTGCCAGCAGCTTAAATCCTACTATATCTAGGTACAATGAGCAGTTCTTC; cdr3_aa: CASSLNPTISRYNEQFF
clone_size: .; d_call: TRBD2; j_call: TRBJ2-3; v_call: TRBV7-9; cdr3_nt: TGTGCCAGCAGCTCCATAGCGGGGGGAGCCACAGATACGCAGTATTTT; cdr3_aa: CASSSIAGGATDTQYF
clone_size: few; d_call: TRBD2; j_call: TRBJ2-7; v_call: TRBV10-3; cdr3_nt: TGTGCCATCAAGACTAGCGGCTCCTACGAGCAGTACTTC; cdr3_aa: CAIKTSGSYEQYF
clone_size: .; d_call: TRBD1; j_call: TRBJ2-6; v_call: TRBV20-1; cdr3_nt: TGCAGTGCTATTGGACAGGGGTCCGGGGCCAACGTCCTGACTTTC; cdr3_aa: CSAIGQGSGANVLTF
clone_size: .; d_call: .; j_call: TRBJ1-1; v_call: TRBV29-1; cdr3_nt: TGCAGCGTTGAGACGGGACACACGAACACTGAAGCTTTCTTT; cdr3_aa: CSVETGHTNTEAFF
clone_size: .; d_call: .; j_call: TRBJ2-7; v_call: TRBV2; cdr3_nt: TGTGCCAGCAGTGAAGTCCTGGGGGGCCTCTACGAGCAGTACTTC; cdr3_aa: CASSEVLGGLYEQYF
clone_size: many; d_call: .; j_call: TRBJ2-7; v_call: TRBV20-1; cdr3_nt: TGCAGTGCTAGAGAGGACGGGGAGCAGTACTTC; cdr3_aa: CSAREDGEQYF
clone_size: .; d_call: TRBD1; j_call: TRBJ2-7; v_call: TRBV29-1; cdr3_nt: TGCAGCGCCGTCCCCGGGACAGCAGTCGACGAGCAGTACTTC; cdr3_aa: CSAVPGTAVDEQYF
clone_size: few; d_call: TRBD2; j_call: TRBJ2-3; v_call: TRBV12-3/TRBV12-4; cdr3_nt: TGTGCCAGCAAACTTTTGGGACTAGCAGGCACAGATACGCAGTATTTT; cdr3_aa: CASKLLGLAGTDTQYF
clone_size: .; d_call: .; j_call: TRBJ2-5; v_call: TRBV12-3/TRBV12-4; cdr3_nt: TGTGCCAGCAGTCCCCCGCGGACAGTAAGGGAGACCCAGTACTTC; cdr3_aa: CASSPPRTVRETQYF
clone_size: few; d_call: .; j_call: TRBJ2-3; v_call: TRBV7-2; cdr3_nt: TGTGCCAGCAGCTTCGGATCAGATACGAAGTATTTT; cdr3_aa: CASSFGSDTKYF
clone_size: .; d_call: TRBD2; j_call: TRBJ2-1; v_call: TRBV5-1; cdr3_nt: TGCGCCGGCAGCTTGGGTAGCGGGGGGGCCAGTGAGCAGTTCTTC; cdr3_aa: CAGSLGSGGASEQFF
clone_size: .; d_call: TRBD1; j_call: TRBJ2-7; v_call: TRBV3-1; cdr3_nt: TGTGCCAGCGTAGCACAGGGGAACGAGCAGTACTTC; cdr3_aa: CASVAQGNEQYF
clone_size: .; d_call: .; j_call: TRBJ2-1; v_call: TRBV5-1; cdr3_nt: TGCGCCAGCAGCCTTTCAGGGCCTGAGCAGTTCTTC; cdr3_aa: CASSLSGPEQFF
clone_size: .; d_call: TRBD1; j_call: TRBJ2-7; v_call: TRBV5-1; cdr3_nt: TGCGCCAGCAGCTTGGCCCAGGGGACAGGGATTTACGAGCAGTACTTC; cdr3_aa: CASSLAQGTGIYEQYF
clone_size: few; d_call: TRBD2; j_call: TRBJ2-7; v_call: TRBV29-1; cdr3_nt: TGCAGCGTTGTACAGCGGGGCGACTACGAGCAGTACTTC; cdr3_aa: CSVVQRGDYEQYF
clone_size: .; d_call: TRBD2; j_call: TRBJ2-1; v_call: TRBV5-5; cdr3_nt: TGTGCCAGCAGCTTGGCGACTAGCGGGTACGATGAGCAGTTCTTC; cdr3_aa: CASSLATSGYDEQFF
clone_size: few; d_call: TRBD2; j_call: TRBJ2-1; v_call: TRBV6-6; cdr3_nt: TGTGCCAGCAGTCCTCGGGGGGGACATGAGCAGTTCTTC; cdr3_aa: CASSPRGGHEQFF
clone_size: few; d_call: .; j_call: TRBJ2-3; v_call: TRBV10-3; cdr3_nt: TGTGCCATCAGTGGCCGAGGGACCACGACTATAGATACGCAGTATTTT; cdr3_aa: CAISGRGTTTIDTQYF
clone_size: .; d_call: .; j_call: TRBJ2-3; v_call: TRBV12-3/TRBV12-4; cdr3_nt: TGTGCCAGCAGCCCATCCCAGGGAAGCACAGATACGCAGTATTTT; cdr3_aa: CASSPSQGSTDTQYF
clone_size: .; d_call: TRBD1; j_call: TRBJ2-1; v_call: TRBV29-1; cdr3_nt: TGCAGCGTGCACCTCCCAGGGGGACATGAGCAGTTCTTC; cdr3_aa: CSVHLPGGHEQFF
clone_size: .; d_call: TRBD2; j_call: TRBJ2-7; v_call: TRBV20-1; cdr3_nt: TGCAGTGCGCGTACTAGCGGGGGAAACTACGAGCAGTACTTC; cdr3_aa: CSARTSGGNYEQYF
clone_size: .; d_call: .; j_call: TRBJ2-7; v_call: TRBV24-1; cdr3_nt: TGTGCCACCAGTGATTTCGGGGGCGAGCAGTACTTC; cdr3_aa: CATSDFGGEQYF
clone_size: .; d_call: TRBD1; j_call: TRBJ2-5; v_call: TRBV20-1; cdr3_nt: TGCAGTGCTAGGACCTCCCCGAGACAGGGGGCGAAAGAGACCCAGTACTTC; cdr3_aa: CSARTSPRQGAKETQYF
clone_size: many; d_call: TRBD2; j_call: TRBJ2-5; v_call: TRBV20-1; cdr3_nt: TGCAGTGCTAGAGCCGCACTAGCGGGGCACCAAGAGACCCAGTACTTC; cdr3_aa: CSARAALAGHQETQYF
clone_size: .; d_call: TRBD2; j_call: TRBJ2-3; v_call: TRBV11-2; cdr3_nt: TGTGCCAGCAGCTTAGTGGGAGGGTCTCCCACAGATACGCAGTATTTT; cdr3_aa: CASSLVGGSPTDTQYF
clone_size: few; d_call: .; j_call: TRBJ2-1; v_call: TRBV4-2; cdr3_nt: TGTGCCAGCAGCCAGGGCCTGGGCAGTGAGCAGTTCTTC; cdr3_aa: CASSQGLGSEQFF
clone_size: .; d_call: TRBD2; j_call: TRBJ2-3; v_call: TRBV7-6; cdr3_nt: TGTGCCAGCAGTCCGAGCGGGAGGGATTCAGATACGCAGTATTTT; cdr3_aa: CASSPSGRDSDTQYF
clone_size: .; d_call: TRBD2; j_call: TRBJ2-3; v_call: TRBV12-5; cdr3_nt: TGTGCTAGTGGTTTGGTACGGGTGCGGGGGAGCACAGATACGCAGTATTTT; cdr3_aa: CASGLVRVRGSTDTQYF
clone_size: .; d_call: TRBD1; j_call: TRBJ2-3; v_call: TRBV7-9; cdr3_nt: TGTGCCAGCAGCCCATCTTCAGGGGGAAAGGATTATACGCAGTATTTT; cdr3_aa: CASSPSSGGKDYTQYF
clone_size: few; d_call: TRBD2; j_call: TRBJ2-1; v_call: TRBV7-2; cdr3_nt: TGTGCCAGCAGCTGGACTAGCGGGAGGGCCAATGAGCAGTTCTTC; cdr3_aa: CASSWTSGRANEQFF
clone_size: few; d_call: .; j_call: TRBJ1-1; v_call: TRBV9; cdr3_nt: TGTGCCAGCAGCGTTCAGGCGGGGAACACTGAAGCTTTCTTT; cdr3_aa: CASSVQAGNTEAFF
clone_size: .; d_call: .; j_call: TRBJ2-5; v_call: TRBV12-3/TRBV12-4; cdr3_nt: TGTGCCAGCAGTTTAGCGGGGGCATGGGAGACCCAGTACTTC; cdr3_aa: CASSLAGAWETQYF
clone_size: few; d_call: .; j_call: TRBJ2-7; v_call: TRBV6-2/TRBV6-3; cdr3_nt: TGTGCCAGCAGTTACCCGGGGGCTGTCTACGAGCAGTACTTC; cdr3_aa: CASSYPGAVYEQYF
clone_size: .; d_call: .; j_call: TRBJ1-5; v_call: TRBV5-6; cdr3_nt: TGTGCCAGCACCCCCCTCCTTAGGGCCTCTTCCAATCAGCCCCAGCATTTT; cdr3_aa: CASTPLLRASSNQPQHF
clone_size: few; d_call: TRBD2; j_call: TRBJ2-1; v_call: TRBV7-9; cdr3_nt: TGTGCCAGCAGCTTGCGGCTAGCGGGAGAGTACAATGAGCAGTTCTTC; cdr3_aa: CASSLRLAGEYNEQFF
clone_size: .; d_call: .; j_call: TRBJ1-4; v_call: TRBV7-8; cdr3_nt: TGTGCCAGCAGCTTAAAGAGCTCCAATGAAAAACTGTTTTTT; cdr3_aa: CASSLKSSNEKLFF
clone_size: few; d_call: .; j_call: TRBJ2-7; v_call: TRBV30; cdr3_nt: TGTGCCTGGGGCAAGAAGGGCTACGAGCAGTACTTC; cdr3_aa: CAWGKKGYEQYF
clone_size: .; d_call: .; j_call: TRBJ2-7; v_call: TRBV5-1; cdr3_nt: TGCGCCAGCAGCTTGGCTACAGGGTGGAGCTCCTACGAGCAGTACTTC; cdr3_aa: CASSLATGWSSYEQYF
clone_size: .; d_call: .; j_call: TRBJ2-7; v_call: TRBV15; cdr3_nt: TGTGCCACCAGCAGATCCGAAACCTACGAGCAGTACTTC; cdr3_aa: CATSRSETYEQYF
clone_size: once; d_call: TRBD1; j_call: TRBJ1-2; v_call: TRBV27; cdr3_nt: TGTGCCAGCAGTACCACCCGGGACAGGGGATATGGCTACACCTTC; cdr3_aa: CASSTTRDRGYGYTF